This TCR beta chain emerged from a study of cytomegalovirus exposure and HLA in healthy donors. Study conclusions and caveats: For most TCR beta V segments, an earlier analysis put the productive rate at about 90% or about 30% of the time.

The PCR contained 60 Vbeta and 13 Jbeta primers. Profiled with immunoSEQ multiplex PCR; TCRdb holds only in-frame clones, not every one. Here the sample spans some 150,000 clones, approximately 78% being singletons. V dropped 5 bases and J dropped 6 bases, with 20 bases sitting between them. This CDR3 spans 15 amino acids. Germline assignment: CDR1 PRHDT and CDR2 FYEKMQ (reference sequence). The table lists this clone with a few counts. Antigen specificity is unknown. The clonotype comes from a human donor in good health. Sequencing was carried out using PBMCs. V gene TRBV13 combines with J gene TRBJ2-7; a possible D gene is TRBD1 (7 bases). The CDR3 DNA reads TGTGCCAGCAGCCAGGGGGACTCCCAAATTTTCGAGCAGTACTTC. Translation gives CASSQGDSQIFEQYF.